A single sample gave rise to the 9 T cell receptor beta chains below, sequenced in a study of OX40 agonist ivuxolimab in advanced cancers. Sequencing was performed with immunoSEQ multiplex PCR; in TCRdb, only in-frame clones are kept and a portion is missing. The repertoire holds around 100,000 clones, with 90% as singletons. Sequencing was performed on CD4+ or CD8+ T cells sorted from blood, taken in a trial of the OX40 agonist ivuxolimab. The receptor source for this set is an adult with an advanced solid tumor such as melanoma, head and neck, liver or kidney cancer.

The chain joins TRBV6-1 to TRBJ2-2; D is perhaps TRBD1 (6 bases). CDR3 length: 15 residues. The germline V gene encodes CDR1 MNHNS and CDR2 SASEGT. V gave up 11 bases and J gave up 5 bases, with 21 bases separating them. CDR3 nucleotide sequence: TGTGCCGCCACCCTTGGGGGCACCGGGACCGGGGAGCTGTTTTTT. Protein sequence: CAATLGGTGTGELFF.

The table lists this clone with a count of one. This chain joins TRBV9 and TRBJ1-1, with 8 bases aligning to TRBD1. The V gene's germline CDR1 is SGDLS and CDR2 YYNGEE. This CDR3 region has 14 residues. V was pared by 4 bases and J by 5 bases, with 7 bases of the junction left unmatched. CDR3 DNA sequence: TGTGCCAGCAGCCCACGACAGGGGAATACTGAAGCTTTCTTT. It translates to CASSPRQGNTEAFF.

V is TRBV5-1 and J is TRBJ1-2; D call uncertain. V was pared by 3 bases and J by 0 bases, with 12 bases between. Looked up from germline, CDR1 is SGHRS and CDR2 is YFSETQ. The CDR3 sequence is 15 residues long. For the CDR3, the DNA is TGCGCCAGCAGCTCGCAGGCATCAGCTAACTATGGCTACACCTTC. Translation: CASSSQASANYGYTF.

CDR3 sequence reads: CASSLGDRGNQETQYF. CDR3 bases: TGTGCCAGCAGCTTAGGGGACAGGGGAAACCAAGAGACCCAGTACTTC. The chain couples TRBV7-9 to TRBJ2-5; 10 bases are a match to TRBD1. Germline V gives CDR1 SEHNR, CDR2 FQNEAQ (reference sequence). Trimming removed 1 base from V and 0 bases from J; junction bases left unmatched: 2. There are 16 residues in the CDR3.

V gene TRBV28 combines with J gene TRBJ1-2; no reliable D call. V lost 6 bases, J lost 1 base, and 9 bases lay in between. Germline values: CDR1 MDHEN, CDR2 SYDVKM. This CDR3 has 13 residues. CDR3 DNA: TGTGCCAGCAGACGTGAAATTAACTATGGCTACACCTTC. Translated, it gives CASRREINYGYTF.

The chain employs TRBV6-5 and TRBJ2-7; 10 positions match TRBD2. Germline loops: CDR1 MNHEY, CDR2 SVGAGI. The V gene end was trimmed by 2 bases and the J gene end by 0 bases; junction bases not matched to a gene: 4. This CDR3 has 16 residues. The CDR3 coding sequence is TGTGCCAGCAGTTACATGACTAGCGGGTACTCCTACGAGCAGTACTTC. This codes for CASSYMTSGYSYEQYF.

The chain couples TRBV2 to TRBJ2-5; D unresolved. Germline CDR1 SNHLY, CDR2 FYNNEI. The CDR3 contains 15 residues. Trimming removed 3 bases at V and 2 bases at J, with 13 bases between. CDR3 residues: CASSELGVRQETQYF. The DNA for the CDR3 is TGTGCCAGCAGTGAGCTTGGGGTCAGACAAGAGACCCAGTACTTC. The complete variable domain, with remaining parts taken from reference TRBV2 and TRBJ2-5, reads EPEVTQTPSHQVTQMGQEVILRCVPISNHLYFYWYRQILGQKVEFLVSFYNNEISEKSEIFDDQFSVERPDGSNFTLKIRSTKLEDSAMYFCASSELGVRQETQYFGPGTRLLVL.

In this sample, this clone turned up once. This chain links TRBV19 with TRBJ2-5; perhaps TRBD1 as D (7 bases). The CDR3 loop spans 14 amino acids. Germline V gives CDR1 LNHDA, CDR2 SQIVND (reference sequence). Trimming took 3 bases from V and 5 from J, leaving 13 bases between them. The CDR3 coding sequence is TGTGCCAGTAGTATCCGGGCAGGGGGGGAGACCCAGTACTTC. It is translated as CASSIRAGGETQYF.

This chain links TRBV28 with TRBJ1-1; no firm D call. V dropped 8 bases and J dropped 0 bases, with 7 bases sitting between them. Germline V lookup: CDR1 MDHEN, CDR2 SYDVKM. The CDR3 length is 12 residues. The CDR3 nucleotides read TGTGCCAGCGTCAACATGAACACTGAAGCTTTCTTT. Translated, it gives CASVNMNTEAFF.